This T cell receptor (beta chain) was obtained from a study of blood T cell repertoires in COVID-19. This clone appeared once. Clones were sequenced by immunoSEQ multiplex PCR, and TCRdb holds only the in-frame ones, with some missing. The sample shows 120,000 to 150,000 clones, 80% to 90% of them seen only once. Input material: peripheral blood. The TCR was taken from a woman aged 60-75 years with acute or convalescent COVID-19.

The CDR3 region is CASSSRGVSLYANQETQYF. CDR3 DNA sequence: TGTGCCAGTAGCTCCCGGGGGGTCTCTCTCTACGCGAACCAAGAGACCCAGTACTTC. The V and J genes are TRBV19 and TRBJ2-5; TRBD2 matches at 7 bases. Germline V gene data show CDR1 as LNHDA and CDR2 as SQIVND (reference sequence). Trimming removed 6 bases from V and 0 bases from J; junction bases left unmatched: 19. There are 19 residues in the CDR3. The entire variable domain, with the rest obtained from reference TRBV19 and TRBJ2-5, is as follows: DGGITQSPKYLFRKEGQNVTLSCEQNLNHDAMYWYRQDPGQGLRLIYYSQIVNDFQKGDIAEGYSVSREKKESFPLTVTSAQKNPTAFYLCASSSRGVSLYANQETQYFGPGTRLLVL.